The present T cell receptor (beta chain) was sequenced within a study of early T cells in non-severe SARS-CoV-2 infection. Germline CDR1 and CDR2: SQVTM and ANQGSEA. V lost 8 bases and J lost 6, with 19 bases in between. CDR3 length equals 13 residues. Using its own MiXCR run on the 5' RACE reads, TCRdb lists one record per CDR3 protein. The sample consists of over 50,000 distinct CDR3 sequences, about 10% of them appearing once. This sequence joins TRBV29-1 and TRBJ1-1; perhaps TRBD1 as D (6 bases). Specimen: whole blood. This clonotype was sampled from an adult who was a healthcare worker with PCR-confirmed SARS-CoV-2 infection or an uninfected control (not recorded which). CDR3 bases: TGCAGCCGGGGGCGACAGGAGGGGCCTGAAGCTTTCTTT. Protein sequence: CSRGRQEGPEAFF.